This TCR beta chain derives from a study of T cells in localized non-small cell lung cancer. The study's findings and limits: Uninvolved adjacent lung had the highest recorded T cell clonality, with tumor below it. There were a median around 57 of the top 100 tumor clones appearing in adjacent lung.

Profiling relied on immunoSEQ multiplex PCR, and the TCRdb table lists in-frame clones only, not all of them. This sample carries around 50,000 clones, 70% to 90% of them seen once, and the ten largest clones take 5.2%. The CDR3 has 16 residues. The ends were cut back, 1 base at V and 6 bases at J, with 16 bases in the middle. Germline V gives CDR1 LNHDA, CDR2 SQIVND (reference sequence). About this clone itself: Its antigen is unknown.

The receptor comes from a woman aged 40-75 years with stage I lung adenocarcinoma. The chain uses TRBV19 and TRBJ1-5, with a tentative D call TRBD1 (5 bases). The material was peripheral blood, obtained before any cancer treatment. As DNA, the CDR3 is TGTGCCAGTAGTATAGGGTGGGATAGAGGGGCTCAGCCCCAGCATTTT. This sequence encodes CASSIGWDRGAQPQHF.